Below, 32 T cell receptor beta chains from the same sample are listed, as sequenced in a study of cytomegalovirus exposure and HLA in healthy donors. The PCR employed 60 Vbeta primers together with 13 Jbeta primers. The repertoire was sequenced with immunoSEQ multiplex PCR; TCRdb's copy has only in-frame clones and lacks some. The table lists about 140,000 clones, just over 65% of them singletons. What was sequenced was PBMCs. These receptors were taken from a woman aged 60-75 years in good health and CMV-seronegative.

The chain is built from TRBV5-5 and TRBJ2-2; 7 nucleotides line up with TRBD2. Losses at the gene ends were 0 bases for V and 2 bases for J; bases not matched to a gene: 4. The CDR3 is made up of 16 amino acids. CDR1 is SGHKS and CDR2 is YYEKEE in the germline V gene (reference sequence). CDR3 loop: CASSLAAGVNTGELFF. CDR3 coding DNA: TGTGCCAGCAGCTTGGCGGCGGGGGTAAACACCGGGGAGCTGTTTTTT.

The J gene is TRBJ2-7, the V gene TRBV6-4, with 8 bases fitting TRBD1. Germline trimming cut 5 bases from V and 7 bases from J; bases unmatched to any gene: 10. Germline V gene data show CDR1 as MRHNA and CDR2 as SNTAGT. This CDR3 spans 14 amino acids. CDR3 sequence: CASSPDRGLGEQYF. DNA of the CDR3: TGTGCCAGCAGTCCCGACAGGGGTCTGGGGGAGCAGTACTTC.

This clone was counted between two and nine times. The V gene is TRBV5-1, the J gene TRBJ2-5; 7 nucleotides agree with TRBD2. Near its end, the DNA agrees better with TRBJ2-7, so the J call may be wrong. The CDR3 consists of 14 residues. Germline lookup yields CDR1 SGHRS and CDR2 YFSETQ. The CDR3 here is CASSAGGTSYEQYF. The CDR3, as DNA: TGCGCCAGCAGCGCCGGGGGGACCTCCTACGAGCAGTACTTC.

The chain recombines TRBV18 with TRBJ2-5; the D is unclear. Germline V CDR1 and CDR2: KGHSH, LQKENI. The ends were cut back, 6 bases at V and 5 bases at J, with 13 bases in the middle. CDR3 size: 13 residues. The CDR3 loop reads CASSDLVGETQYF. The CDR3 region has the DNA TGTGCCAGCTCCGATTTGGTCGGGGAGACCCAGTACTTC.

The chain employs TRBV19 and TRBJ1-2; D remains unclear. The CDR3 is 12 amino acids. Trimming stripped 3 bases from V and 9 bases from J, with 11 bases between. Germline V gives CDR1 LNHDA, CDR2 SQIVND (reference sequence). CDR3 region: CASSISGGRYTF. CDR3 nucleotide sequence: TGTGCCAGTAGTATTAGCGGCGGACGCTACACCTTC.

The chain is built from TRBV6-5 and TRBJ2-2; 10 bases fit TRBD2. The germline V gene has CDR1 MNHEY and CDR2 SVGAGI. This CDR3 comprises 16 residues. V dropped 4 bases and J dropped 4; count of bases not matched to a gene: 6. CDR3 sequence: CASSSFRLAGTGELFF. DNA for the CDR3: TGTGCCAGCAGTTCCTTTCGACTAGCGGGCACCGGGGAGCTGTTTTTT.

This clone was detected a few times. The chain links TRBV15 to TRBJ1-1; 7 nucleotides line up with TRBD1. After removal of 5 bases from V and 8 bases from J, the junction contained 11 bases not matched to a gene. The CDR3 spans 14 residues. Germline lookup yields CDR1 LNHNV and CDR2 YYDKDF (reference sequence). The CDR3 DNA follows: TGTGCCACCAGCGGGGACAGTCTCGGAGTCGAAGCTTTCTTT. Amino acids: CATSGDSLGVEAFF. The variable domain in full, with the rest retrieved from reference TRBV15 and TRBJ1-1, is DAMVIQNPRYQVTQFGKPVTLSCSQTLNHNVMYWYQQKSSQAPKLLFHYYDKDFNNEADTPDNFQSRRPNTSFCFLDIRSPGLGDTAMYLCATSGDSLGVEAFFGQGTRLTVV.

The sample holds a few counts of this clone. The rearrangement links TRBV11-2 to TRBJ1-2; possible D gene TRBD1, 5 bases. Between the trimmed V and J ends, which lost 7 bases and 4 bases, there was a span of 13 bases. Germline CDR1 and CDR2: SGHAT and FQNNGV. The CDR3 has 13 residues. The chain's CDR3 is CASNRGGTYGYTF. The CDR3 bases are TGTGCCAGCAACCGAGGCGGGACCTATGGCTACACCTTC.

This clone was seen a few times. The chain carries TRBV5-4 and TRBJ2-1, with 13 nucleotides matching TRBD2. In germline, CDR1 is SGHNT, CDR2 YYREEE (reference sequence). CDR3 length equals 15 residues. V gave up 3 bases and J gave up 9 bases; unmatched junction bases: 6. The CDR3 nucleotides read TGTGCCAGCAGCTGGGGACTAGCGGGGAGTGTTGAGCAGTTCTTC. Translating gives CASSWGLAGSVEQFF.

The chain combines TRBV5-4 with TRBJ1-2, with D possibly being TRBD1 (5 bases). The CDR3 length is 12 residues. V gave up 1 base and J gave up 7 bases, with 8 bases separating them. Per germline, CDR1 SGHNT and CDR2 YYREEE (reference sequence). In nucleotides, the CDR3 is TGTGCCAGCAGCTTGTCGGGGGTTGGCTACACCTTC. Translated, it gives CASSLSGVGYTF.

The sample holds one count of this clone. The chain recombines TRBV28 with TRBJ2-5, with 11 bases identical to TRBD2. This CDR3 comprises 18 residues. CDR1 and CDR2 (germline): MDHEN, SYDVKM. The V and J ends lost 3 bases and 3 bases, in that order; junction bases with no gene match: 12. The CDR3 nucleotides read TGTGCCAGCAGTTTGGTCTCTGGCGGGACTAGCGGAGAAGAGACCCAGTACTTC. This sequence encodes CASSLVSGGTSGEETQYF.

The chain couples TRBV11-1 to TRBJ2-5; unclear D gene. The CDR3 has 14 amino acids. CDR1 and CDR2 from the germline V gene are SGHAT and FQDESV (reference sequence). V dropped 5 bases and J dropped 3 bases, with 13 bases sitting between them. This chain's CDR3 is CASSRTGSEETQYF. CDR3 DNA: TGTGCCAGCAGCAGAACCGGGTCCGAAGAGACCCAGTACTTC.

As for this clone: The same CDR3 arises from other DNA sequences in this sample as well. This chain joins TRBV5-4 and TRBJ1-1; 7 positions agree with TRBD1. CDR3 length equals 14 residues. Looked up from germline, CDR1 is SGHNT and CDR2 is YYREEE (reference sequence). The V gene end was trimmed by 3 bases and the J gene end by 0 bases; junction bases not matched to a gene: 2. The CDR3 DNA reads TGTGCCAGCAGCTCGACAGGGATGAACACTGAAGCTTTCTTT. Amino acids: CASSSTGMNTEAFF.

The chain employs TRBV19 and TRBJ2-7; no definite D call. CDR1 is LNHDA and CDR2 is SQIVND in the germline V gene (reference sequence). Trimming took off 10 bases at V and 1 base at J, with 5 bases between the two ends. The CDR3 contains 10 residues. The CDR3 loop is CATSSYEQYF. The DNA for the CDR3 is TGTGCCACCTCGTCCTACGAGCAGTACTTC. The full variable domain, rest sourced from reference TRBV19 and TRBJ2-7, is DGGITQSPKYLFRKEGQNVTLSCEQNLNHDAMYWYRQDPGQGLRLIYYSQIVNDFQKGDIAEGYSVSREKKESFPLTVTSAQKNPTAFYLCATSSYEQYFGPGTRLTVT.

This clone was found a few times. Written as DNA, the CDR3 is TGCACCAGCAGCCTCTTAAGGGGGCTAGAGACCCAGTACTTC. Its protein is CTSSLLRGLETQYF. This chain links TRBV1 with TRBJ2-5; the table names TRBD1, a call not compared with the DNA. TRBV1 constitutes a pseudogene. The CDR3 spans 14 residues.

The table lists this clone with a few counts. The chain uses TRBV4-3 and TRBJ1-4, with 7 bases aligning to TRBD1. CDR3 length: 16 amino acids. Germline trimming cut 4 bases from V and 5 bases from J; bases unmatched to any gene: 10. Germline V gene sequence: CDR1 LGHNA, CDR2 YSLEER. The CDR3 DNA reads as TGCGCCAGCAGCCTCACCGGGACAGTCCCCAATGAAAAACTGTTTTTT. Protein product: CASSLTGTVPNEKLFF.

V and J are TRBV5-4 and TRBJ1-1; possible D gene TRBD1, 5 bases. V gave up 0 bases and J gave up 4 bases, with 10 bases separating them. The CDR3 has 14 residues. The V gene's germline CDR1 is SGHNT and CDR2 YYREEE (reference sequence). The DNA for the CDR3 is TGTGCCAGCAGCTTGGCAGACAGAACCACTGAAGCTTTCTTT. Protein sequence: CASSLADRTTEAFF.

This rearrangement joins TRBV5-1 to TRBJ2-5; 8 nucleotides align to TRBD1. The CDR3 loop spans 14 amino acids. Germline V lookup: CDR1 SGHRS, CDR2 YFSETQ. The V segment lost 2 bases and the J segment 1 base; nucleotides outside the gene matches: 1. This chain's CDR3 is CASSFGTGQETQYF. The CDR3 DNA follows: TGCGCCAGCAGCTTCGGGACAGGCCAAGAGACCCAGTACTTC.

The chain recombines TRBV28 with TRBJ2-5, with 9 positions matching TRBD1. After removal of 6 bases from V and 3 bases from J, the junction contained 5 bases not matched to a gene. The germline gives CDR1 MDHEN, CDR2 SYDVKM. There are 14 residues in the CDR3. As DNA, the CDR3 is TGTGCCAGCAGCCTCCGGGACAGGGAAGAGACCCAGTACTTC. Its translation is CASSLRDREETQYF.

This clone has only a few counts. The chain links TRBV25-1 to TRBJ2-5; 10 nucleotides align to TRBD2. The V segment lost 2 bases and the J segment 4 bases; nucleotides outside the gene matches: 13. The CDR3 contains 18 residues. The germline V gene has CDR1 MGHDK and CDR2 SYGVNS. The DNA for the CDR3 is TGTGCCAGCAGTGAAACTGAGCCCCTAGCGGGAGATACAGAGACCCAGTACTTC. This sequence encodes CASSETEPLAGDTETQYF.

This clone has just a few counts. The CDR3 loop reads CASSVTGGGYEQFF. CDR3 sequence (DNA): TGTGCCAGCAGTGTTACGGGGGGGGGCTATGAGCAGTTCTTC. The rearrangement joins TRBV2 to TRBJ2-1, with TRBD2 identical over 8 bases. The germline gives CDR1 SNHLY, CDR2 FYNNEI. J was trimmed by 8 bases and V by 4 bases; bases with no gene match: 7. This CDR3 contains 14 residues.

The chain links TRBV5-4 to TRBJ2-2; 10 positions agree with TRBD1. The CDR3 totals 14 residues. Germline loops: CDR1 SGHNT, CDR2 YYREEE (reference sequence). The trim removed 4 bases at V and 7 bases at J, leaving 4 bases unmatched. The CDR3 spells CASSKTGGIGELFF. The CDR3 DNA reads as TGTGCCAGCAGCAAGACAGGGGGCATCGGGGAGCTGTTTTTT.

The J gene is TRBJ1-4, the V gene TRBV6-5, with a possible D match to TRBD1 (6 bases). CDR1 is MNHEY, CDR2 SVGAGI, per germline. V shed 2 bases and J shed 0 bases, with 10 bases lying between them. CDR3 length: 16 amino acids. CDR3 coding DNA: TGTGCCAGCAGTTACAGGACAGCGTCAACTAATGAAAAACTGTTTTTT. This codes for CASSYRTASTNEKLFF.

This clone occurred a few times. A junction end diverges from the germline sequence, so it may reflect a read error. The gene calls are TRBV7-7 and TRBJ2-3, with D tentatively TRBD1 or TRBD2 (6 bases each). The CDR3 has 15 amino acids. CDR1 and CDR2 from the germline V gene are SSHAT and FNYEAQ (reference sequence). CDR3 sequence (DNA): TGTGCTAGCAGCTTAGGGGGACTTCGCACAGATACGCAGTATTTT. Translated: CASSLGGLRTDTQYF.

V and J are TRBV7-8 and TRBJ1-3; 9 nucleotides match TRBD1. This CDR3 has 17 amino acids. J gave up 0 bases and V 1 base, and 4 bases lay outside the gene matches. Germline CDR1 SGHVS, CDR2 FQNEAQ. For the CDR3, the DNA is TGTGCCAGCAGCTTAGACCTGACAGGGGGCTCTGGAAACACCATATATTTT. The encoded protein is CASSLDLTGGSGNTIYF.

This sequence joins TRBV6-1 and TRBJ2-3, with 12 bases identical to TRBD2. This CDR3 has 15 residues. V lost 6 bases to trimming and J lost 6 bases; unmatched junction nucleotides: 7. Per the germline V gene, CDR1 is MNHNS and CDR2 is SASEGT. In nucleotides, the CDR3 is TGTGCCAGCAGCGCACTAGCGGGAGGTACGGATACGCAGTATTTT. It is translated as CASSALAGGTDTQYF.

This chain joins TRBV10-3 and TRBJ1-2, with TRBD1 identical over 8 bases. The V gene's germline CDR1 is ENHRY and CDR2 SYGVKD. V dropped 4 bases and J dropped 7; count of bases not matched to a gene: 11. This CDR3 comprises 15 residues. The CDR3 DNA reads TGTGCCATCAGTGTTCTGACAGGGGCGGGAAGTGGCTACACCTTC. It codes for CAISVLTGAGSGYTF.

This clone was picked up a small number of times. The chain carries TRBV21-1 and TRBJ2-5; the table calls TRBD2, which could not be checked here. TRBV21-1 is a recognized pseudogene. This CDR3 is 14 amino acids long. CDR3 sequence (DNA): TGTGCCAGCAGAAAGAGCGGGGGGGCCGCGCAGCAGTACTTC. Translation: CASRKSGGAAQQYF.

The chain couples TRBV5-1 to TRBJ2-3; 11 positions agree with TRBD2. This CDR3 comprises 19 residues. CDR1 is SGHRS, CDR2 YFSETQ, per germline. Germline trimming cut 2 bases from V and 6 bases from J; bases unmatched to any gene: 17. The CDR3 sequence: CASSLEAGSGRAGSDTQYF. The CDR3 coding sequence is TGCGCCAGCAGCTTAGAGGCTGGTAGCGGGAGGGCTGGATCCGATACGCAGTATTTT.

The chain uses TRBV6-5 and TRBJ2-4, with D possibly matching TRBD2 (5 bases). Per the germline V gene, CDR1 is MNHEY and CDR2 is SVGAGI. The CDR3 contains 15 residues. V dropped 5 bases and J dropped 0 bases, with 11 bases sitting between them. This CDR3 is CASSKTAGAKNIQYF. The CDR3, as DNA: TGTGCCAGCAGTAAAACGGCGGGAGCCAAAAACATTCAGTACTTC.

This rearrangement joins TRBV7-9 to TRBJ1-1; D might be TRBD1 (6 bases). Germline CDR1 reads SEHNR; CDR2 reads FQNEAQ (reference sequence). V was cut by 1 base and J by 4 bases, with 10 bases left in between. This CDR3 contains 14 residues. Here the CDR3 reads CASSLDLGGTEAFF. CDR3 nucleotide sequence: TGTGCCAGCAGCTTAGATCTAGGGGGCACTGAAGCTTTCTTT.

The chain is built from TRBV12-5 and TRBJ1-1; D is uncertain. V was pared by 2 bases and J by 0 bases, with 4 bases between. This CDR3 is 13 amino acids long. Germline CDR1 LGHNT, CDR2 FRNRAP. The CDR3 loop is CASGLSLNTEAFF. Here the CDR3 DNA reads TGTGCTAGTGGTTTGTCTTTGAACACTGAAGCTTTCTTT.